The T cell receptor beta chain described here comes from a study of T cells in Graves' hyperthyroidism and ophthalmopathy. Findings of the study overall: Blood shared most expanded thyroid clonotypes above 0.001.

This clonotype was observed many times. Its antigen is undetermined. It was uncontrolled infection, other autoimmune disease, pregnancy or lactation that excluded patients. Diagnoses used clinical symptoms, serum thyroxine and TRAb, thyroid ultrasound and orbital computed tomography. Fresh peripheral blood, roughly 9.3 ml, was the source of the PBMCs. The source material, RNA transcripts, was used to amplify TCR beta CDR3 regions. In the first-round RT-PCR of the TCR CDR3, the HTBI primer set was used. TCRdb reanalysed the multiplex PCR reads using MiXCR and keeps one entry per CDR3 protein. The profile shows 550,000 to 800,000 distinct CDR3 sequences, approximately 15% of them singletons. The CDR3 consists of 14 residues. CDR1 and CDR2 (germline): SGDLS, YYNGEE. The trim removed 4 bases at V and 8 bases at J, leaving 10 bases unmatched.

The TCR originated in a man in his forties or fifties with Graves' hyperthyroidism. The material sequenced was blood. The V and J genes are TRBV9 and TRBJ2-3; TRBD2 matches at 7 bases. The CDR3 nucleotides read TGTGCCAGCAGCCCAGGGACTACGCAGGGTACGCAGTATTTT. Translating it yields CASSPGTTQGTQYF. Full variable domain (rest looked up from reference TRBV9 and TRBJ2-3): DSGVTQTPKHLITATGQRVTLRCSPRSGDLSVYWYQQSLDQGLQFLIQYYNGEERAKGNILERFSAQQFPDLHSELNLSSLELGDSALYFCASSPGTTQGTQYFGPGTRLTVL.